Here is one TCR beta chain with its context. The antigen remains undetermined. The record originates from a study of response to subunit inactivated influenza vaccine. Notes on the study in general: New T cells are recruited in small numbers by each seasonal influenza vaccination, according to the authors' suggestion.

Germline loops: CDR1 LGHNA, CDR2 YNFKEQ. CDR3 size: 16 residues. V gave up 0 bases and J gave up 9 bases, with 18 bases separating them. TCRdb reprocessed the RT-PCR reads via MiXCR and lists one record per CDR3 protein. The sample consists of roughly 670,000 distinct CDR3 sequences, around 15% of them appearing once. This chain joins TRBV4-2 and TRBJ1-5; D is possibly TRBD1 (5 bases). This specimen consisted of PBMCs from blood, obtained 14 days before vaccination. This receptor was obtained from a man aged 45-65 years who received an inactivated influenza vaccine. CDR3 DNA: TGTGCCAGCAGCCAAGATCCAGGGCGGGGTTATCGGCCCCAGCATTTT. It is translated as CASSQDPGRGYRPQHF.